This entry concerns a single T cell receptor beta chain. This sample is drawn from a study of PD-L1 blockade in urothelial cancer. Study-level information: Administration of atezolizumab to patients began in about 2014, at 1,200 mg intravenously every 3 weeks. A median blood sample held about 140,000 T cells and tens of thousands of unique TCRs.

Time point in this sample: pretreatment peripheral blood. Looked up from germline, CDR1 is MDHEN and CDR2 is SYDVKM. The CDR3 totals 13 residues. The junction had 2 bases not matched to a gene; V was cut back by 4 bases and J by 6 bases. Into every PCR, synthetic TCR analog templates were spiked. Clones were read by immunoSEQ multiplex PCR, and TCRdb kept only the in-frame ones, dropping some. This table has 43,000 or so clones, about 84% appearing once. The V gene is TRBV28, the J gene TRBJ1-2; TRBD1 matches 10 bases. The sample was PBMCs, taken around atezolizumab (anti-PD-L1) treatment. The receptor was derived from a man aged 55 to 70 with urothelial cancer. CDR3 amino acids: CASSSGTGDGYTF. As DNA, the CDR3 is TGTGCCAGCAGTTCCGGGACAGGGGATGGCTACACCTTC.